Presented here are 3 T cell receptor beta chains from one specimen sequenced in a study of early T cells in non-severe SARS-CoV-2 infection. TCRdb independently ran MiXCR on the 5' RACE reads; one entry per CDR3 protein. The sample yields approximately 30,000 distinct CDR3 sequences, under 5.5% seen once. The material sequenced was whole blood. These receptors originate from an adult who was a healthcare worker with PCR-confirmed SARS-CoV-2 infection or an uninfected control (not recorded which).

The table lists this clonotype with many counts. The chain is built from TRBV14 and TRBJ1-5; D unresolved. Trimming took off 1 base at V and 16 bases at J, with 5 bases between the two ends. Germline lookup yields CDR1 SGHDN and CDR2 FVKESK. This CDR3 has 9 residues. The CDR3 DNA reads TGTGCCAGCAGCCAAGTTCATCATTTT. Translating it yields CASSQVHHF.

With respect to this clonotype: A much larger clone differs by one base, so this may be a read error. V and J are TRBV10-3 and TRBJ2-2, with 11 bases aligning to TRBD2. The germline V gene has CDR1 ENHRY and CDR2 SYGVKD. The V segment lost 7 bases and the J segment 8 bases; nucleotides outside the gene matches: 3. The CDR3 spans 13 residues. The CDR3 is CAITTSGVGELFF. For the CDR3, the DNA is TGTGCCATCACGACTAGCGGGGTAGGGGAGCTGTTTTTT.

This clonotype was observed many times. This rearrangement joins TRBV4-1 to TRBJ2-7; D unresolved. This CDR3 is 12 amino acids long. In germline, CDR1 is MGHRA, CDR2 YSYEKL. V was pared by 1 base and J by 6 bases, with 7 bases between. The CDR3 loop is CASSQGPGEQYF. CDR3 coding DNA: TGCGCCAGCAGCCAAGGACCGGGCGAGCAGTACTTC.